The source of this T cell receptor (beta chain) is a study of response to subunit inactivated influenza vaccine (dated by TCRdb to the late 2010s). Broadly, across the study: Deep quantitative profiling of the T cell receptor repertoire was used in the study to follow responses to a trivalent subunit inactivated influenza vaccine.

The protocol used for the library was RT-PCR. Sequencer: Illumina HiSeq 2500. TCRdb took the public reads, trimmed them with fastp at Q25, ran MiXCR for clone calling and kept in-frame beta chains. CDR3 protein sequences are deduplicated, and each keeps its most common genes and DNA. Across this sample there are hundreds of thousands of distinct CDR3 sequences, with 10% to 15% seen only once. Of the sample, approximately 10% falls within the top ten clones. Broader findings and caveats from the paper: According to the authors, only a limited number of new T cells may be recruited by each seasonal influenza vaccination.

Details on this clonotype: Its antigen specificity is not known. Within one base of it there is no much larger clone, and no base qualities were kept.

Sequencing was performed on PBMCs from blood, taken on the day of vaccination. The origin of this receptor is a man aged 50 to 59 who received an inactivated influenza vaccine. Donor details come from another sample of the same person, matched by shared clones.

DNA sequence: TGTGCCATCAGTGACCCCGGACAGGGTGGCGAAAAACTGTTTTTT. Protein translation: CAISDPGQGGEKLFF. The chain was built from TRBV10-3 and TRBJ1-4; 8 bases in between match TRBD1. CDR1 ENHRY and CDR2 SYGVKD were looked up in the germline V gene. From its cysteine to its phenylalanine, the CDR3 spans 15 amino acids. Only the CDR3 region is kept as DNA, spanning 45 bases read in frame from base 1. From V the trimming removes 3 bases and from J it removes 8 bases, while the gene matches leave 8 bases of the junction unaccounted for.